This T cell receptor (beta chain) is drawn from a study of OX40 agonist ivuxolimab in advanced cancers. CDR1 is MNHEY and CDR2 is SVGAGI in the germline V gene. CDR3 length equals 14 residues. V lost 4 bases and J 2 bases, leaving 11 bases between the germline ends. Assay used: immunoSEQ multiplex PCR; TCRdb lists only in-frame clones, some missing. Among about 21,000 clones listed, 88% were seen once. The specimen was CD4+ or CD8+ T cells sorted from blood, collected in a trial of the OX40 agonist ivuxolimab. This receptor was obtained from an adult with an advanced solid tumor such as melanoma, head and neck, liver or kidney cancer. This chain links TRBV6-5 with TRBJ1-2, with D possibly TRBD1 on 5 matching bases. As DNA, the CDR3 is TGTGCCAGCAGTTTTGGCAGGACAAACTATGGCTACACCTTC. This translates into CASSFGRTNYGYTF.